Below are 26 T cell receptor beta chains sequenced from a single sample in a study of T cells in Graves' hyperthyroidism and ophthalmopathy. Amplification of TCR beta CDR3 regions used RNA as the template. HTBI primers were employed in a first-round RT-PCR of the TCR CDR3. TCRdb itself ran the multiplex PCR reads through MiXCR, one entry per CDR3 protein. The top ten hold roughly 10% of the sample, which has about 740,000 distinct CDR3 sequences, around 15% seen once. The sequenced sample was blood. These receptors all stem from a woman under 30 with Graves' hyperthyroidism.

This clonotype turned up a few times. V usage is TRBV10-3 and J usage is TRBJ2-7; D call uncertain. Per the germline V gene, CDR1 is ENHRY and CDR2 is SYGVKD. The V end lost 3 bases, the J end lost 3 bases, and 6 bases lay between the germline ends. The CDR3 runs 12 residues. CDR3 nucleotides: TGTGCCATCAGTGAACAGAGCTACGAGCAGTACTTC. Translation: CAISEQSYEQYF.

This clonotype occurred many times. In nucleotides, the CDR3 is TGCAGTGCCTTAGGGTCGGCGCTCTCCAATGAGCAGTTCTTC. Protein product: CSALGSALSNEQFF. The genes are TRBV20-1 and TRBJ2-1, with unresolved D. The CDR3 runs to 14 residues. Germline CDR1 is DFQATT and CDR2 is SNEGSKA (reference sequence). V was pared by 6 bases and J by 6 bases, with 18 bases between.

This clonotype was recorded at least ten times. The CDR3 sequence is CSAIRYTGELFF. Here the CDR3 DNA reads TGCAGTGCTATTCGCTACACCGGGGAGCTGTTTTTT. This sequence joins TRBV20-1 and TRBJ2-2; D ambiguous. This CDR3 contains 12 residues. The V gene lost 4 bases and the J gene lost 3 bases, with 6 bases spanning the gap. The germline CDR1 and CDR2 sequences are DFQATT and SNEGSKA (reference sequence).

This clonotype was detected many times. The CDR3 bases are TGTGCCAGCAGCTTACTGGTGCCAGGGGCCAATGAAAAACTGTTTTTT. This translates into CASSLLVPGANEKLFF. V usage is TRBV7-2 and J usage is TRBJ1-4; TRBD1 is a possible D gene (6 bases). The CDR3 length is 16 residues. V was trimmed by 2 bases and J by 5 bases, leaving 15 bases between them. The germline CDR1 and CDR2 sequences are SGHTA and FQGNSA.

This clonotype was detected only once. This may be a read error, as it is one base from a much larger clone. The conserved closing phenylalanine or tryptophan is absent in this CDR3, likely reflecting a read error. As DNA, the CDR3 is TGTGCCAGCTCTCAAACCGGGGCCAATGAGCAGTTCTCC. Protein product: CASSQTGANEQFS. V usage is TRBV18 and J usage is TRBJ2-1; D may correspond to TRBD1 or TRBD2 (5 bases each). V was trimmed by 6 bases and J by 6 bases, leaving 12 bases between them. This CDR3 spans 13 amino acids. Germline CDR1 reads KGHSH; CDR2 reads LQKENI.

A few counts support this clonotype. The chain employs TRBV10-3 and TRBJ2-1; 9 bases align to TRBD1. V gave up 9 bases and J gave up 7 bases; unmatched junction bases: 4. In germline, CDR1 is ENHRY, CDR2 SYGVKD. The CDR3 sequence is 12 residues long. The CDR3 loop reads CAMGTGKNEQFF. In DNA, the CDR3 is TGTGCCATGGGGACAGGGAAAAATGAGCAGTTCTTC.

This clonotype was counted ten times or more. CDR3 DNA sequence: TGTGCCAGCAGCTTCCCCCGGGAGACCCAGTACTTC. It is translated as CASSFPRETQYF. The chain joins TRBV7-9 to TRBJ2-5; unclear D gene. CDR1 and CDR2 (germline): SEHNR, FQNEAQ (reference sequence). The CDR3 sequence is 12 residues long. Trimming removed 3 bases from V and 5 bases from J, with 7 bases in between.

This clonotype was detected a few times. V and J are TRBV27 and TRBJ1-6; D unresolved. Trimming took off 4 bases at V and 0 bases at J, with 10 bases between the two ends. The CDR3 contains 16 residues. The germline V gene has CDR1 MNHEY and CDR2 SMNVEV (reference sequence). CDR3 nucleotides: TGTGCCAGCAGTTATCGGACTAGCTCCTATAATTCACCCCTCCACTTT. Protein sequence: CASSYRTSSYNSPLHF.

J is TRBJ2-3 and V is TRBV29-1; weak D call: TRBD1 (6 bases). The CDR3 has 13 amino acids. V was clipped by 7 bases and J by 2 bases, with 13 bases between them. Germline V lookup: CDR1 SQVTM, CDR2 ANQGSEA. The CDR3 reads CSADQGTTDTQYF. CDR3 in DNA: TGCAGCGCCGATCAGGGGACCACAGATACGCAGTATTTT.

This clonotype has more than one count but fewer than ten. This chain connects TRBV30 to TRBJ1-6, with D perhaps TRBD1 (5 bases). V lost 0 bases and J 6 bases, leaving 18 bases between the germline ends. Germline CDR1 GTSNPN, CDR2 SVGIG (reference sequence). CDR3 size: 17 residues. In DNA form, the CDR3 reads TGTGCCTGGAGTGTACGGGTTTGGTACAGGAGTAATTCACCCCTCCACTTT. This translates into CAWSVRVWYRSNSPLHF.

This chain connects TRBV7-2 to TRBJ2-2, with 7 bases lining up with TRBD2. V lost 10 bases to trimming and J lost 1 base; unmatched junction nucleotides: 12. The CDR3 has 16 residues. Germline V gives CDR1 SGHTA, CDR2 FQGNSA. In DNA form, the CDR3 reads TGTGCCACGCCTAAGGGGCGGGAGATGAACACCGGGGAGCTGTTTTTT. Amino acids: CATPKGREMNTGELFF. The whole variable domain, remainder taken from reference TRBV7-2 and TRBJ2-2, is GAGVSQSPSNKVTEKGKDVELRCDPISGHTALYWYRQSLGQGLEFLIYFQGNSAPDKSGLPSDRFSAERTGGSVSTLTIQRTQQEDSAVYLCATPKGREMNTGELFFGEGSRLTVL.

This clonotype was observed at least ten times. The chain is built from TRBV12-3 or TRBV12-4 and TRBJ1-5; no firm D call. The V end was cut by 1 base, the J end by 2 bases, with 21 bases between. The CDR3 length is 19 residues. The CDR3 DNA sequence: TGTGCCAGCAGTTTAGTTCCGTCCCGGGCCAAAAGGGGCAATCAGCCCCAGCATTTT. It yields the protein CASSLVPSRAKRGNQPQHF.

This clonotype was seen many times. The rearrangement joins TRBV9 to TRBJ2-7; D remains ambiguous. Germline lookup yields CDR1 SGDLS and CDR2 YYNGEE. CDR3 length: 13 residues. With 3 bases removed from V and 3 bases from J, the gap between germline ends came to 10 bases. This chain's CDR3 is CASSAPGVYEQYF. The CDR3 nucleotides read TGTGCCAGCAGCGCTCCCGGAGTCTACGAGCAGTACTTC.

The chain joins TRBV20-1 to TRBJ2-7; the match to TRBD2 covers 14 bases. Germline V CDR1 and CDR2: DFQATT, SNEGSKA (reference sequence). This CDR3 comprises 16 residues. V trimming: 6 bases; J trimming: 3 bases; junction bases outside the gene matches: 10. Here the CDR3 DNA reads TGCAGTGCGAACCCAATAGGGACTAGCGGGAGCTACGAGCAGTACTTC. It translates to CSANPIGTSGSYEQYF.

This clonotype was picked up many times. The genes are TRBV27 and TRBJ2-1; D possibly uses TRBD1 or TRBD2 (5 bases each). The germline V gene encodes CDR1 MNHEY and CDR2 SMNVEV (reference sequence). CDR3 length: 14 residues. The V gene lost 7 bases and the J gene lost 1 base, with 11 bases spanning the gap. The CDR3 DNA is TGTGCCAGCACGTCGGGGCGGTCCTACAATGAGCAGTTCTTC. Amino acid sequence: CASTSGRSYNEQFF.

This clonotype was detected ten times or more. The CDR3 DNA reads as TGTGCCAGCAGCGTAGGGGGCGGCGGGAACGGGGAGCTGTTTTTT. Its protein is CASSVGGGGNGELFF. The rearrangement uses TRBV9 and TRBJ2-2; D is perhaps TRBD2 (6 bases). Per the germline V gene, CDR1 is SGDLS and CDR2 is YYNGEE. The CDR3 totals 15 residues. V lost 0 bases and J lost 7, with 13 bases in between.

This clonotype was recorded at least ten times. The J gene is TRBJ2-3, the V gene TRBV28, with D maybe TRBD2 (7 bases). Germline assignment: CDR1 MDHEN and CDR2 SYDVKM. The CDR3 consists of 19 residues. Trimming left V 6 bases short and J 4 bases short, with 29 bases between. The CDR3 region has the DNA TGTGCCAGCAGGGACCAGGGGAATCGGAAGCGGGATAATCCAGATACGCAGTATTTT. It is translated as CASRDQGNRKRDNPDTQYF.

J is TRBJ1-1 and V is TRBV7-9, with D unresolved. The CDR3 runs 10 residues. The germline CDR1 and CDR2 sequences are SEHNR and FQNEAQ (reference sequence). V was clipped by 5 bases and J by 11 bases, with 9 bases between them. CDR3 bases: TGTGCCAGCAGCAATCACGGGGCTTTCTTT. Its protein product is CASSNHGAFF.

The sample holds many counts of this clonotype. V is TRBV7-6 and J is TRBJ2-2; 8 nucleotides match TRBD1. V shed 10 bases, J shed 0 bases, and the junction held 7 bases outside the gene matches. Per the germline V gene, CDR1 is SGHVS and CDR2 is FNYEAQ. There are 15 residues in the CDR3. This CDR3 is CATTQGATNTGELFF. Here the CDR3 DNA reads TGTGCCACCACGCAGGGGGCCACGAACACCGGGGAGCTGTTTTTT.

This clonotype was seen many times. The V gene is TRBV7-8, the J gene TRBJ2-1, with 7 bases fitting TRBD2. CDR1 and CDR2 from the germline V gene are SGHVS and FQNEAQ. Germline trimming cut 6 bases from V and 5 bases from J; bases unmatched to any gene: 19. The CDR3 is 18 amino acids. In nucleotides, the CDR3 is TGTGCCAGCAGGAAAGTTCGGGTGGGCGGGAGTACCGACAATGAGCAGTTCTTC. It specifies CASRKVRVGGSTDNEQFF.

This clonotype was observed at least ten times. V is TRBV7-8 and J is TRBJ2-7, with TRBD2 identical over 10 bases. CDR3 length: 16 amino acids. Unmatched junction bases numbered 7, after V lost 0 bases and J lost 5 bases. Germline assignment: CDR1 SGHVS and CDR2 FQNEAQ. The DNA of the CDR3 is TGTGCCAGCAGCTTAGCGTTCGCTAGCGGGAGCCACGAGCAGTACTTC. Its protein is CASSLAFASGSHEQYF.

This clonotype showed up many times. V and J are TRBV11-2 and TRBJ2-2; D is uncertain. V lost 5 bases, J lost 4 bases, and 8 bases lay in between. CDR1 is SGHAT and CDR2 is FQNNGV in the germline V gene. This CDR3 has 13 residues. CDR3 sequence (DNA): TGTGCCAGCAGCGCCCTTAGCACCGGGGAGCTGTTTTTT. It specifies CASSALSTGELFF.

This clonotype was seen many times. The V call is TRBV2, the J call TRBJ1-1, with D uncertain. Germline CDR1 reads SNHLY; CDR2 reads FYNNEI. V dropped 3 bases and J dropped 4 bases, with 12 bases sitting between them. This CDR3 comprises 14 residues. The CDR3 nucleotides read TGTGCCAGCAGTGATCAGTCTCTGAGCACTGAAGCTTTCTTT. Its translation is CASSDQSLSTEAFF. The variable domain in full, with the rest retrieved from reference TRBV2 and TRBJ1-1, is EPEVTQTPSHQVTQMGQEVILRCVPISNHLYFYWYRQILGQKVEFLVSFYNNEISEKSEIFDDQFSVERPDGSNFTLKIRSTKLEDSAMYFCASSDQSLSTEAFFGQGTRLTVV.

This clonotype was counted ten times or more. The chain combines TRBV20-1 with TRBJ2-3; the match to TRBD2 covers 7 bases. The CDR3 runs 19 residues. Germline CDR1 DFQATT, CDR2 SNEGSKA (reference sequence). J was trimmed by 0 bases and V by 3 bases; bases with no gene match: 18. CDR3 DNA: TGCAGTGCTAGGGCCTATAGTGGCGGGAGAAGAGGGAGCACAGATACGCAGTATTTT. This gives the protein CSARAYSGGRRGSTDTQYF.

At least ten counts were recorded for this clonotype. The chain combines TRBV11-2 with TRBJ2-7; 12 bases match TRBD2. This CDR3 comprises 19 residues. V trimming: 6 bases; J trimming: 2 bases; junction bases outside the gene matches: 17. Germline V gives CDR1 SGHAT, CDR2 FQNNGV. CDR3 DNA sequence: TGTGCCAGCAGTCCCGGACTAGCGGGACTACAGAGAAAGGCCTACGAGCAGTACTTC. It yields the protein CASSPGLAGLQRKAYEQYF.

This clonotype was seen at least ten times. The rearrangement joins TRBV27 to TRBJ1-5; 7 bases match TRBD1. The V gene end was trimmed by 5 bases and the J gene end by 3 bases; junction bases not matched to a gene: 13. Germline values: CDR1 MNHEY, CDR2 SMNVEV (reference sequence). The CDR3 is 17 residues long. CDR3 nucleotide sequence: TGTGCCAGCAGTAGAAAGGGGGACAGCCAGACCAATCAGCCCCAGCATTTT. Its protein product is CASSRKGDSQTNQPQHF.